These 29 T cell receptor beta chains came from one sample sequenced in a study of shared T cell receptors in the human thymus. Clones were sequenced by immunoSEQ multiplex PCR, and TCRdb holds only the in-frame ones, with some missing. This sample has 700,000 to 750,000 clones, with approximately 83% found just once. A further study also used this sample, focusing on human thymus T cells.

The sample was thymocytes. Receptors were obtained from a girl under three years old with a congenital heart defect.

The chain joins TRBV10-3 to TRBJ1-2, with TRBD1 matching 9 bases. This CDR3 region has 13 residues. With 9 bases clipped from V and 6 bases from J, the junction kept 8 bases outside the gene matches. Germline V CDR1 and CDR2: ENHRY, SYGVKD. CDR3 sequence reads: CAITGTGTDGYTF. As DNA, the CDR3 is TGTGCCATAACCGGGACAGGGACGGATGGCTACACCTTC.

The chain employs TRBV7-9 and TRBJ1-3; D is unclear. The germline V and J ends were trimmed by 1 base and 3 bases, with 10 bases remaining between them. The CDR3 sequence is 15 residues long. Germline lookup yields CDR1 SEHNR and CDR2 FQNEAQ (reference sequence). The CDR3 DNA reads TGTGCCAGCAGCTTAGTGTTCCAGGATGGAAACACCATATATTTT. Protein product: CASSLVFQDGNTIYF.

The rearrangement uses TRBV7-8 and TRBJ1-6; no reliable D call. Germline V gene data show CDR1 as SGHVS and CDR2 as FQNEAQ. The germline V and J ends were trimmed by 1 base and 7 bases, with 8 bases remaining between them. The CDR3 is 14 amino acids. The CDR3 loop reads CASSLVAINSPLHF. In DNA form, the CDR3 reads TGTGCCAGCAGCTTAGTGGCAATCAATTCACCCCTCCACTTT.

This chain links TRBV6-1 with TRBJ1-1; D perhaps matches TRBD1 (6 bases). CDR1 is MNHNS, CDR2 SASEGT, per germline. The CDR3 runs 14 residues. V shed 5 bases and J shed 5 bases, with 15 bases lying between them. The CDR3 spells CASSRDRPTTEAFF. DNA for the CDR3: TGTGCCAGCAGTCGCGACAGGCCTACTACTGAAGCTTTCTTT.

This clone was counted only a few times. V usage is TRBV5-4 and J usage is TRBJ1-2; 7 bases fit TRBD1. V lost 4 bases and J lost 0; bases outside the gene matches: 9. CDR3 length: 16 amino acids. Per the germline V gene, CDR1 is SGHNT and CDR2 is YYREEE (reference sequence). In DNA form, the CDR3 reads TGTGCCAGCAGCCCCCGGACAGGCGTTGCTAACTATGGCTACACCTTC. Amino acids: CASSPRTGVANYGYTF. Based on the CDR3 plus reference TRBV5-4 and TRBJ1-2, the full variable domain is ETGVTQSPTHLIKTRGQQVTLRCSSQSGHNTVSWYQQALGQGPQFIFQYYREEENGRGNFPPRFSGLQFPNYSSELNVNALELDDSALYLCASSPRTGVANYGYTFGSGTRLTVV.

CDR3 sequence (DNA): TGTGCCAGCAGCTACAGGGAAACGCAGTATTTT. It yields the protein CASSYRETQYF. This chain connects TRBV5-8 to TRBJ2-3; perhaps TRBD1 as D (6 bases). Trimming removed 3 bases at V and 9 bases at J, with 8 bases between. The CDR3 has 11 amino acids. In germline, CDR1 is SGHTS, CDR2 YDEGEE.

The J gene is TRBJ1-5, the V gene TRBV28; D is undetermined. The CDR3 length is 17 residues. The V and J ends lost 0 bases and 3 bases respectively, with 15 bases between them. Germline CDR1 is MDHEN and CDR2 is SYDVKM. The CDR3 spells CASSLCPLGAYNQPQHF. The CDR3, as DNA: TGTGCCAGCAGTTTATGCCCCTTGGGAGCCTACAATCAGCCCCAGCATTTT.

The rearrangement uses TRBV30 and TRBJ2-3; D is uncertain. The CDR3 extends over 13 amino acids. V shed 1 base and J shed 1 base, with 6 bases lying between them. CDR1 and CDR2 (germline): GTSNPN, SVGIG (reference sequence). The CDR3 is CAWSEARTDTQYF. DNA of the CDR3: TGTGCCTGGAGTGAAGCCCGCACAGATACGCAGTATTTT.

V usage is TRBV6-1 and J usage is TRBJ1-3, with TRBD1 as a possible D gene (5 bases). The V and J ends lost 2 bases and 0 bases respectively, with 14 bases between them. The CDR3 runs 17 residues. Germline loops: CDR1 MNHNS, CDR2 SASEGT. The CDR3 DNA sequence: TGTGCCAGCAGTGAATTTGGCAGGGTCAACTCTGGAAACACCATATATTTT. Translated: CASSEFGRVNSGNTIYF.

This clone occurred once. At the DNA level, this CDR3 is encoded by other sequences in the same sample as well. This chain uses TRBV5-1 with TRBJ2-7; 9 bases are shared with TRBD1. The germline V gene encodes CDR1 SGHRS and CDR2 YFSETQ. The CDR3 runs 14 residues. Trimming at V came to 4 bases and at J to 3 bases, leaving 5 bases not matched to a gene. CDR3 amino acids: CASSDRDRVYEQYF. In DNA, the CDR3 is TGCGCCAGCAGCGACCGGGACAGGGTCTACGAGCAGTACTTC. Variable domain in full (rest from reference TRBV5-1 and TRBJ2-7): KAGVTQTPRYLIKTRGQQVTLSCSPISGHRSVSWYQQTPGQGLQFLFEYFSETQRNKGNFPGRFSGRQFSNSRSEMNVSTLELGDSALYLCASSDRDRVYEQYFGPGTRLTVT.

This chain links TRBV19 with TRBJ2-1, with 8 bases lining up with TRBD1. The germline CDR1 and CDR2 sequences are LNHDA and SQIVND (reference sequence). This CDR3 contains 15 residues. With 4 bases clipped from V and 2 bases from J, the junction kept 4 bases outside the gene matches. The chain's CDR3 is CASSTDRGPYNEQFF. CDR3 DNA: TGTGCCAGTAGTACAGACAGGGGCCCCTACAATGAGCAGTTCTTC. Supplemented by reference TRBV19 and TRBJ2-1, the full variable domain reads DGGITQSPKYLFRKEGQNVTLSCEQNLNHDAMYWYRQDPGQGLRLIYYSQIVNDFQKGDIAEGYSVSREKKESFPLTVTSAQKNPTAFYLCASSTDRGPYNEQFFGPGTRLTVL.

In nucleotides, the CDR3 is TGCGCCAGCAGCCAAGTCCCGCAAAGGGGGACCTCCTACGAGCAGTACTTC. Protein product: CASSQVPQRGTSYEQYF. This rearrangement joins TRBV4-1 to TRBJ2-7, with TRBD1 as a possible D gene (6 bases). Germline CDR1 MGHRA, CDR2 YSYEKL. Trimming left V 1 base short and J 0 bases short, with 16 bases between. The CDR3 consists of 17 residues.

V gene TRBV6-5 combines with J gene TRBJ2-1; 7 positions agree with TRBD2. The J segment lost 0 bases and the V segment lost 5 bases, leaving 4 bases of the junction unmatched. CDR3 length equals 15 residues. Per germline, CDR1 MNHEY and CDR2 SVGAGI. The DNA of the CDR3 is TGTGCCAGCAGTCCCAGCGGGGACTCCTACAATGAGCAGTTCTTC. Its translation: CASSPSGDSYNEQFF.

This clone was seen a few times. The chain links TRBV13 to TRBJ1-4; 7 bases agree with TRBD1. The V and J ends lost 2 bases and 7 bases, in that order; junction bases with no gene match: 7. Germline CDR1 reads PRHDT; CDR2 reads FYEKMQ (reference sequence). The CDR3 is 15 amino acids. The DNA of the CDR3 is TGTGCCAGCAGCTTATTATACGGGGACAGTGAAAAACTGTTTTTT. It encodes CASSLLYGDSEKLFF.

The chain employs TRBV6-1 and TRBJ1-1; 7 nucleotides align to TRBD1. The CDR3 contains 16 residues. Germline V gene sequence: CDR1 MNHNS, CDR2 SASEGT. With 4 bases clipped from V and 4 bases from J, the junction kept 12 bases outside the gene matches. In nucleotides, the CDR3 is TGTGCCAGCAGTGGCGATTTGACAGGGTCCAGCACTGAAGCTTTCTTT. Translated, it gives CASSGDLTGSSTEAFF.

The chain is built from TRBV20-1 and TRBJ1-1; TRBD1 agrees at 7 bases. CDR3 length: 10 residues. Germline lookup yields CDR1 DFQATT and CDR2 SNEGSKA (reference sequence). V shed 5 bases, J shed 13 bases, and the junction held 7 bases outside the gene matches. The CDR3 bases are TGCAGTGCTCGGCAGGGGGTCGGTTTCTTT. Its translation is CSARQGVGFF.

The V gene is TRBV27, the J gene TRBJ2-1, with D maybe TRBD2 (6 bases). This CDR3 spans 14 amino acids. V lost 7 bases, J lost 6 bases, and 16 bases lay in between. The V gene's germline CDR1 is MNHEY and CDR2 SMNVEV (reference sequence). CDR3 in amino acids: CASTPSGGINEQFF. CDR3 DNA: TGTGCCAGCACACCAAGCGGAGGGATCAATGAGCAGTTCTTC.

Comment on this clone: Compared with germline, one end of the junction differs, possibly owing to a read error. The chain has TRBV7-6 and TRBJ2-2; TRBD2 aligns across 11 bases. Germline loops: CDR1 SGHVS, CDR2 FNYEAQ. This CDR3 contains 16 residues. The CDR3 sequence is CASSIAGGPMTGELFF. As DNA, the CDR3 is TGTGCCAGCAGCATAGCGGGGGGGCCGATGACCGGGGAGCTGTTTTTT.

The rearrangement uses TRBV7-8 and TRBJ1-4; possibly TRBD1 for D (5 bases). V was clipped by 5 bases and J by 0 bases, with 22 bases between them. CDR3 size: 19 residues. Germline values: CDR1 SGHVS, CDR2 FQNEAQ. CDR3 in amino acids: CASSPDRQGQPPTNEKLFF. The CDR3 DNA reads as TGTGCCAGCAGCCCCGATCGCCAGGGCCAACCTCCAACTAATGAAAAACTGTTTTTT.

The V gene is TRBV29-1, the J gene TRBJ1-1; 7 positions match TRBD1. Per the germline V gene, CDR1 is SQVTM and CDR2 is ANQGSEA. V lost 1 base to trimming and J lost 5 bases; unmatched junction nucleotides: 16. This CDR3 has 17 amino acids. CDR3 bases: TGCAGCGTTGAAGTCCCCTCTCCGACAGGGTTAAGGACTGAAGCTTTCTTT. This translates into CSVEVPSPTGLRTEAFF.

This sequence joins TRBV7-9 and TRBJ1-5; no reliable D call. Germline V gives CDR1 SEHNR, CDR2 FQNEAQ (reference sequence). V dropped 1 base and J dropped 6 bases, with 19 bases sitting between them. The CDR3 is made up of 17 amino acids. The CDR3 DNA sequence: TGTGCCAGCAGCTTAGTGTCGGGAGGAACGCACGTTCAGCCCCAGCATTTT. Amino acid sequence: CASSLVSGGTHVQPQHF.

The CDR3, as DNA: TGCGCCAGCAGCCAAGATTTAGAGGGACTAGCGGGGGACAATGAGCAGTTCTTC. This gives the protein CASSQDLEGLAGDNEQFF. The rearrangement uses TRBV4-1 and TRBJ2-1, with 14 bases matching TRBD2. The CDR3 is 18 residues long. Germline V gives CDR1 MGHRA, CDR2 YSYEKL. J was trimmed by 5 bases and V by 0 bases; bases with no gene match: 6.

The chain couples TRBV2 to TRBJ2-1; D gene uncertain. The length of the CDR3 is 15 residues. V gave up 0 bases and J gave up 9 bases, with 15 bases separating them. Looked up from germline, CDR1 is SNHLY and CDR2 is FYNNEI. DNA for the CDR3: TGTGCCAGCAGTGAAGCCTCAGAAAGTACGTGTGAGCAGTTCTTC. This gives the protein CASSEASESTCEQFF.

This chain links TRBV5-1 with TRBJ2-1, with 11 bases aligning to TRBD2. The CDR3 totals 19 residues. The germline V gene has CDR1 SGHRS and CDR2 YFSETQ. The V segment lost 1 base and the J segment 0 bases; nucleotides outside the gene matches: 9. The CDR3 reads CASSLLPSGGPVSYNEQFF. The CDR3 DNA reads TGCGCCAGCAGCTTGCTCCCTAGCGGGGGGCCCGTCTCCTACAATGAGCAGTTCTTC.

V gene TRBV7-9 combines with J gene TRBJ2-7; D is possibly TRBD1 (5 bases). Germline CDR1 reads SEHNR; CDR2 reads FQNEAQ (reference sequence). V shed 0 bases and J shed 2 bases, with 11 bases lying between them. CDR3 size: 15 residues. This CDR3 is CASSLALSDTYEQYF. Here the CDR3 DNA reads TGTGCCAGCAGCTTAGCGCTTTCGGACACCTACGAGCAGTACTTC. Variable domain in full (rest from reference TRBV7-9 and TRBJ2-7): DTGVSQNPRHKITKRGQNVTFRCDPISEHNRLYWYRQTLGQGPEFLTYFQNEAQLEKSRLLSDRFSAERPKGSFSTLEIQRTEQGDSAMYLCASSLALSDTYEQYFGPGTRLTVT.

The gene calls are TRBV7-8 and TRBJ1-1; D might be TRBD1 (5 bases). This CDR3 contains 15 residues. Trimming cost V 10 bases and J 6 bases, with 24 bases left between them. Per germline, CDR1 SGHVS and CDR2 FQNEAQ. The CDR3 loop is CATSRATVVESEAFF. CDR3 DNA: TGTGCCACCTCTAGGGCGACAGTCGTGGAATCTGAAGCTTTCTTT.

This chain joins TRBV5-6 and TRBJ2-7, with 9 nucleotides matching TRBD1. The CDR3 totals 18 residues. With V trimmed by 1 base and J by 3 bases, 14 bases remained unmatched. Germline CDR1 reads SGHDT; CDR2 reads YYEEEE. CDR3 in amino acids: CASSLYVIVGQGYYEQYF. DNA for the CDR3: TGTGCCAGCAGCTTGTATGTAATTGTGGGACAGGGCTACTACGAGCAGTACTTC.

The chain has TRBV5-1 and TRBJ2-3; TRBD1 matches at 8 bases. CDR1 is SGHRS, CDR2 YFSETQ, per germline. The V and J ends lost 4 bases and 8 bases, in that order; junction bases with no gene match: 6. CDR3 length: 13 residues. The CDR3 is CASSPKTGGTQYF. The CDR3, as DNA: TGCGCCAGCAGCCCGAAAACAGGGGGTACGCAGTATTTT.

This clone appeared a single time. CDR3 nucleotide sequence: TGCGCCAGCAGCCAAGAACCCCTTCCCGGGACACGACCTAACTATGGCTACACCTTC. It is translated as CASSQEPLPGTRPNYGYTF. The rearrangement uses TRBV4-1 and TRBJ1-2; maybe TRBD1 (6 bases). CDR3 length: 19 residues. The germline V gene has CDR1 MGHRA and CDR2 YSYEKL. Trimming cost V 0 bases and J 0 bases, with 20 bases left between them.